This T cell receptor beta chain was recovered during a study of blood T cell repertoires in COVID-19. Clones were read by immunoSEQ multiplex PCR, and TCRdb kept only the in-frame ones, dropping some. This repertoire shows some 220,000 clones, around 85% found once; its top ten account for around 6.5%. This sequence was found in a woman aged 55-70 years with active or convalescent COVID-19. The sample was peripheral blood.

The CDR3 loop reads CASSPGGVREKLFF. The CDR3 bases are TGTGCCAGCAGCCCGGGCGGGGTACGGGAAAAACTGTTTTTT. This chain uses TRBV7-9 with TRBJ1-4; D is uncertain. This CDR3 contains 14 residues. Trimming shortened V by 5 bases and J by 8 bases, and 15 bases separated the two germline ends. Germline V gene sequence: CDR1 SEHNR, CDR2 FQNEAQ (reference sequence). The variable domain in full, with the rest retrieved from reference TRBV7-9 and TRBJ1-4, is DTGVSQNPRHKITKRGQNVTFRCDPISEHNRLYWYRQTLGQGPEFLTYFQNEAQLEKSRLLSDRFSAERPKGSFSTLEIQRTEQGDSAMYLCASSPGGVREKLFFGSGTQLSVL.